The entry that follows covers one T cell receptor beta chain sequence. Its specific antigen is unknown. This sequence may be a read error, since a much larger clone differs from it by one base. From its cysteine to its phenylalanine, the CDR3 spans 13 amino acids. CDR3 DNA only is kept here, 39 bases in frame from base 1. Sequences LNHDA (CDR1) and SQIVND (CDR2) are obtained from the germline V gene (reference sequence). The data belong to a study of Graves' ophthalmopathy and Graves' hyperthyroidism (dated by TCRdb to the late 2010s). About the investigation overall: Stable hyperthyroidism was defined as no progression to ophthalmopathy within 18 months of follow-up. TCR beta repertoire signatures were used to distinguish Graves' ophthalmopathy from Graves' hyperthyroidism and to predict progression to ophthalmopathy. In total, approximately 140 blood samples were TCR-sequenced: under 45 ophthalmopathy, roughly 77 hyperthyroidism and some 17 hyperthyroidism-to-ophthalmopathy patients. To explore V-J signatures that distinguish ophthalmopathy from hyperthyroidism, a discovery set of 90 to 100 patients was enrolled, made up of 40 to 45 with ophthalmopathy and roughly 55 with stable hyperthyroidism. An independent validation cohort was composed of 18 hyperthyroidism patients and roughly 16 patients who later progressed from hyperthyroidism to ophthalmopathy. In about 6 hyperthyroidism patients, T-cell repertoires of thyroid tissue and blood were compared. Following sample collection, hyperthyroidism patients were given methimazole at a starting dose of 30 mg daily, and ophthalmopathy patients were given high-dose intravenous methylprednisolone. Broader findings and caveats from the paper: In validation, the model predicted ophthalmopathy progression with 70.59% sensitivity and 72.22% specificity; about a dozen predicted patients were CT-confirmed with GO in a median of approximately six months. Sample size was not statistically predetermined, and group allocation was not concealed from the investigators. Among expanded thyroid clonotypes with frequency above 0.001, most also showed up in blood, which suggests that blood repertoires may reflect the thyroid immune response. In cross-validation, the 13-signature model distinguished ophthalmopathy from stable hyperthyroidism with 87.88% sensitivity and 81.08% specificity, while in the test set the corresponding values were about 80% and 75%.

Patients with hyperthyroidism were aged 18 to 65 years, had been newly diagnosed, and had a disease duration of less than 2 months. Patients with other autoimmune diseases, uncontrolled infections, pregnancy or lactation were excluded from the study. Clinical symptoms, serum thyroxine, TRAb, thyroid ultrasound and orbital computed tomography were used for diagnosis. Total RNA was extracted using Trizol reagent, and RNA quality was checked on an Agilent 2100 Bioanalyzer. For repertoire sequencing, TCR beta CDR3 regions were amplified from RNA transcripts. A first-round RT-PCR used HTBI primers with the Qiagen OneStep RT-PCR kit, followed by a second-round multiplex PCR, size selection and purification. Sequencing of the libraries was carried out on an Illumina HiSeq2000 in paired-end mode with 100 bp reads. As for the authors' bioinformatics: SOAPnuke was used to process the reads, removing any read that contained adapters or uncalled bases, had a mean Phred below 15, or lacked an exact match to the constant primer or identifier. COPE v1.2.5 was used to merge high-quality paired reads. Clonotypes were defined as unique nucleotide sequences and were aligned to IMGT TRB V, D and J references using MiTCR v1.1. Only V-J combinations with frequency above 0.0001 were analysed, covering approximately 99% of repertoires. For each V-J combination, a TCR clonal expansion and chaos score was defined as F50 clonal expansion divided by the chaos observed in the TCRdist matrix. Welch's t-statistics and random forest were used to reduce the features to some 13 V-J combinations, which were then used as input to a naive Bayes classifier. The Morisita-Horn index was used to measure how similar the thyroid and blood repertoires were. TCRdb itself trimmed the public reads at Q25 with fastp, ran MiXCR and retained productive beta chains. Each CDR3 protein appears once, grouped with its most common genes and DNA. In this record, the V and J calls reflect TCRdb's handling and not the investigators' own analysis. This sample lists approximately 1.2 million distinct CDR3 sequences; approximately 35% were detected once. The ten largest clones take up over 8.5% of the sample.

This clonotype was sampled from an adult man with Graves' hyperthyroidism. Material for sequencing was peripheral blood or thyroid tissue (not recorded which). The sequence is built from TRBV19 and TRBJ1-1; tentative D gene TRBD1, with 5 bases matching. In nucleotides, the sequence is TGTGCCAGTACCCCTTCAGGGTTCGGGGAGCCGTTTTTT. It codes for CASTPSGFGEPFF.